This T cell receptor beta chain was profiled in a study of PD-1 blockade in classical Hodgkin lymphoma. Overall study results and limits: Relapsed/refractory patients reportedly had the lowest baseline TCR diversity, below newly diagnosed patients, who were below healthy donors. Unlike CD8+ TCR diversity, which did not rise significantly by C4D1, CD4+ TCR diversity did.

As for this clone: Its target is not known.

Time point described: cycle 4 day 1 (C4D1), after more than five weeks of nivolumab. Relapse after autologous stem cell transplantation occurred in every patient, and brentuximab vedotin exposure varied. The table came from immunoSEQ multiplex PCR; TCRdb's copy has only in-frame clones and leaves some out. The table lists approximately 44,000 clones, roughly two thirds of them singletons. The CDR3 totals 11 residues. The germline V gene encodes CDR1 SQVTM and CDR2 ANQGSEA. The sequences come from peripheral blood mononuclear cells (PBMCs), collected before the fourth cycle of nivolumab. This chain joins TRBV29-1 and TRBJ2-5, with unresolved D. The J call is in doubt because the DNA end fits TRBJ2-7 better. The sequence came from a human donor with classical Hodgkin lymphoma. This CDR3 is CSVDESYEQYF. The CDR3 bases are TGCAGCGTTGACGAGTCCTACGAGCAGTACTTC.